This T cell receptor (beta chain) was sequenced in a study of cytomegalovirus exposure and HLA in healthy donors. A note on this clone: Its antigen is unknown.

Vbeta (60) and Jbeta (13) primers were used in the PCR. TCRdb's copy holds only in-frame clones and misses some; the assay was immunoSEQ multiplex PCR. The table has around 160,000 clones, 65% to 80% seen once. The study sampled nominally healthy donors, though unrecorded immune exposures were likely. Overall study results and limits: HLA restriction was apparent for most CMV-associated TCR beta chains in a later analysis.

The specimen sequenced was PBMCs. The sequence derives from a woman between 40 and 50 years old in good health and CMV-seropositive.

CDR3 bases: TGTGCCAGCAGTGAGCAGCGGGGAAAAGAGACCCAGTACTTC. Its translation is CASSEQRGKETQYF. This sequence joins TRBV6-1 and TRBJ2-5; TRBD2 matches 7 bases. CDR1 MNHNS and CDR2 SASEGT come from the germline V gene. Unmatched junction bases numbered 4, after V lost 3 bases and J lost 3 bases. CDR3 size: 14 residues.